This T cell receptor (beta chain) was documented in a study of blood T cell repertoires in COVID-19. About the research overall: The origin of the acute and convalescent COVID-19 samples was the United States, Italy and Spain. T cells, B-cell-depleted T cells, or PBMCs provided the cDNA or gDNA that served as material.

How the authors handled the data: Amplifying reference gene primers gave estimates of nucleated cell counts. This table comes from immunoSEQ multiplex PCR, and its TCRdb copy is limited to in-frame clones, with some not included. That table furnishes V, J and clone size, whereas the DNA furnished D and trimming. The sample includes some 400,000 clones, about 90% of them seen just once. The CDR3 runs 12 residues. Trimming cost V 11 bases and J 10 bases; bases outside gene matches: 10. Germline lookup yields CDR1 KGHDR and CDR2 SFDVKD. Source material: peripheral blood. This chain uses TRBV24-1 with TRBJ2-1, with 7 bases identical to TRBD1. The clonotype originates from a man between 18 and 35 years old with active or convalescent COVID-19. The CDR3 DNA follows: TGTGCCAGCACCGGGACAGAGGGCGAGCAGTTCTTC. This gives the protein CASTGTEGEQFF.